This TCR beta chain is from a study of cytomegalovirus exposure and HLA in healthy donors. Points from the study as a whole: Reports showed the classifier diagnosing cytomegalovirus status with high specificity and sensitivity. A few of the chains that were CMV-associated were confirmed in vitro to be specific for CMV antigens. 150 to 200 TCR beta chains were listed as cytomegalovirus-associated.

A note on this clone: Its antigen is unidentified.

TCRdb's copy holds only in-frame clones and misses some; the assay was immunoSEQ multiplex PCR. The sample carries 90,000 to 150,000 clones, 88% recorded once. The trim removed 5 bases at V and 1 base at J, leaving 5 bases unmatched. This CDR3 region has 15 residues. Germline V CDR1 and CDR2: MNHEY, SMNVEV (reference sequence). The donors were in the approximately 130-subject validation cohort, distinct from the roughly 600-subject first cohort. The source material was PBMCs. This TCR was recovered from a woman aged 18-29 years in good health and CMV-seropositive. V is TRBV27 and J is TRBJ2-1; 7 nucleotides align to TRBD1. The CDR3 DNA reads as TGTGCCAGCAGTCCTTGGACAGGTTCCTACAATGAGCAGTTCTTC. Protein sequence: CASSPWTGSYNEQFF.